A selection of T cell receptor beta chains follows, all from one sample in a study of shared clonotypes between healthy human individuals. Method: immunoSEQ multiplex PCR; TCRdb's copy keeps in-frame clones and lacks some. This table has millions of clones, about 92% appearing once. Sample: naive CD8+ T cells from PBMCs. The receptors here all came from a man between 18 and 29 years old in good health. Some clones in this sample may be carry-over from other donors' samples. Each CDR3 is given with its conserved first and last residue. D genes are given only for firm matches. Some rows have no size entry. The others give once, few or many, or a class for an expanded clone.

TRBV7-8	-	TRBJ2-7	-	CASSLSSQGSSYEQYF	TGTGCCAGCAGCTTAAGTTCCCAGGGAAGCTCCTACGAGCAGTACTTC
TRBV27	few	TRBJ2-7	-	CASSFRDQQYF	TGTGCCAGCAGTTTCAGGGATCAGCAGTACTTC
TRBV5-6	-	TRBJ2-2	TRBD2	CASSSIGTSPNTGELFF	TGTGCCAGCAGCTCCATCGGGACTAGCCCAAACACCGGGGAGCTGTTTTTT
TRBV6-6	-	TRBJ2-3	TRBD2	CASRSGREIADTQYF	TGTGCCAGCAGGAGTGGGCGGGAGATCGCAGATACGCAGTATTTT
TRBV7-9	-	TRBJ2-1	TRBD2	CASSPFDGGSKSDEQFF	TGTGCCAGCAGCCCCTTCGATGGCGGGAGTAAGTCAGATGAGCAGTTCTTC
TRBV28	-	TRBJ2-1	-	CASSPLEGRSYNEQFF	TGTGCCAGCAGTCCCCTGGAGGGGAGGTCCTACAATGAGCAGTTCTTC
TRBV29-1	once	TRBJ2-2	TRBD1	CSVVYVGDSDTGELFF	TGCAGCGTTGTTTATGTTGGGGACAGCGACACCGGGGAGCTGTTTTTT
TRBV28	-	TRBJ1-5	-	CASRRPGGLEPQHF	TGTGCCAGCAGGCGGCCGGGGGGCTTGGAGCCCCAGCATTTT
TRBV7-9	-	TRBJ2-6	-	CASSFQLRSGANVLTF	TGTGCCAGCAGCTTTCAGTTACGGTCTGGGGCCAACGTCCTGACTTTC
TRBV18	-	TRBJ2-7	-	CASSPGRGSYEQYF	TGTGCCAGCTCACCCGGACGGGGATCCTACGAGCAGTACTTC
TRBV6-6	-	TRBJ2-1	-	CASRIPENEQFF	TGTGCCAGCAGAATACCGGAAAATGAGCAGTTCTTC
TRBV4-2	-	TRBJ2-7	-	CASSQDGTHEQYF	TGTGCCAGCAGCCAAGATGGGACCCACGAGCAGTACTTC
TRBV4-1	-	TRBJ2-5	TRBD2	CASSQRERQETQYF	TGCGCCAGCAGCCAGCGGGAGAGACAAGAGACCCAGTACTTC
TRBV13	-	TRBJ1-3	TRBD1	CASSSGTGFSGNTIYF	TGTGCCAGCAGCTCCGGGACAGGATTCTCTGGAAACACCATATATTTT
TRBV18	-	TRBJ2-3	-	CASSPPAGGRITDTQYF	TGTGCCAGCTCACCACCGGCCGGGGGCCGAATAACAGATACGCAGTATTTT
TRBV28	-	TRBJ2-1	-	CASTSLSAEYNEQFF	TGTGCCAGCACTTCCTTGTCCGCGGAATACAATGAGCAGTTCTTC
TRBV9	-	TRBJ2-7	TRBD2	CASSGTGTSNHEQYF	TGTGCCAGCAGCGGAACCGGGACTAGCAACCACGAGCAGTACTTC
TRBV7-8	-	TRBJ2-1	-	CASSTDLSSYNEQFF	TGTGCCAGCAGCACAGATTTGAGCTCCTACAATGAGCAGTTCTTC
TRBV11-2	-	TRBJ2-1	TRBD2	CASSLVNFILAGGNEQFF	TGTGCCAGCAGCTTAGTAAATTTTATTCTAGCGGGAGGGAATGAGCAGTTCTTC
TRBV11-2	-	TRBJ2-3	-	CASSPGVYPDTQYF	TGTGCCAGCAGCCCCGGGGTCTATCCAGATACGCAGTATTTT
TRBV6-5	-	TRBJ1-6	-	CASSKTGGGSPLHF	TGTGCCAGCAGCAAGACCGGAGGGGGTTCACCCCTCCACTTT
TRBV4-1	-	TRBJ2-1	-	CASSQERATRTNEQFF	TGCGCCAGCAGCCAAGAAAGGGCTACTAGGACAAATGAGCAGTTCTTC
TRBV2	-	TRBJ1-1	-	CASSEAPGGARNTEAFF	TGTGCCAGCAGTGAAGCGCCTGGGGGGGCTCGAAACACTGAAGCTTTCTTT
TRBV30	-	TRBJ2-3	TRBD2	CAWSILAGYTDTQYF	TGTGCCTGGAGTATACTAGCGGGGTACACAGATACGCAGTATTTT
TRBV27	-	TRBJ2-2	TRBD1	CASSLYRGTGELFF	TGTGCCAGCAGTCTATACAGGGGGACCGGGGAGCTGTTTTTT
TRBV27	once	TRBJ1-5	-	CASSPLRTHNQPQHF	TGTGCCAGCAGCCCCCTGAGGACACATAATCAGCCCCAGCATTTT
TRBV7-8	-	TRBJ1-5	-	CASSGPREPQHF	TGTGCCAGCAGCGGACCTAGGGAGCCCCAGCATTTT
TRBV6-5	-	TRBJ2-2	TRBD2	CASRSGGRPPGELFF	TGTGCCAGCAGGAGCGGGGGGCGCCCGCCCGGGGAGCTGTTTTTT
TRBV5-1	-	TRBJ2-7	-	CASSPRGTTYEQYF	TGCGCCAGCAGCCCCAGGGGAACAACCTACGAGCAGTACTTC
TRBV19	-	TRBJ2-2	TRBD1	CASRHRGDGELFF	TGTGCCAGTAGACACAGGGGAGACGGGGAGCTGTTTTTT
TRBV7-9	-	TRBJ2-7	-	CASSSPVRGRTYEQYF	TGTGCCAGCAGCTCACCCGTTCGAGGGAGGACCTACGAGCAGTACTTC
TRBV14	-	TRBJ2-5	-	CASSQDGRGLETQYF	TGTGCCAGCAGCCAAGATGGGCGGGGGCTAGAGACCCAGTACTTC
TRBV7-8	few	TRBJ2-7	TRBD1	CASSRPYRGYEQYF	TGTGCCAGCAGCCGACCGTACAGGGGCTACGAGCAGTACTTC
TRBV10-2	few	TRBJ2-7	-	CASTPSGYEQYF	TGCGCCAGCACCCCTAGTGGGTACGAGCAGTACTTC
TRBV5-1	-	TRBJ1-1	-	CASSLQATVLGDTEAFF	TGCGCCAGCAGCCTACAAGCCACGGTCCTCGGGGACACTGAAGCTTTCTTT
TRBV19	-	TRBJ2-7	-	CASSIYGSAAYEQYF	TGTGCCAGTAGTATCTACGGGTCAGCAGCCTACGAGCAGTACTTC
TRBV18	-	TRBJ1-4	TRBD1	CASSPTGMGLNAEKLFF	TGTGCCAGCTCACCGACAGGGATGGGACTTAATGCTGAAAAACTGTTTTTT
TRBV7-3	-	TRBJ2-7	-	CASSPGTSRGEQYF	TGTGCCAGCAGCCCAGGGACAAGTCGTGGCGAGCAGTACTTC
TRBV6-1	-	TRBJ2-7	-	CASSEGAKWSEQYF	TGTGCCAGCAGTGAAGGGGCTAAATGGAGCGAGCAGTACTTC
TRBV6-6	-	TRBJ1-1	-	CASSYSIRVVGTEAFF	TGTGCCAGCAGTTACTCGATACGGGTTGTCGGCACTGAAGCTTTCTTT
TRBV15	-	TRBJ2-2	-	CATSRDRTPSTGELFF	TGTGCCACCAGCAGAGATCGAACGCCCTCCACCGGGGAGCTGTTTTTT
TRBV4-1	-	TRBJ2-3	TRBD2	CASSQRTSATDTQYF	TGCGCCAGCAGCCAAAGGACTAGCGCTACAGATACGCAGTATTTT
TRBV7-3	-	TRBJ2-5	TRBD1	CASSHTGGWEETQYF	TGTGCCAGCAGCCACACAGGGGGCTGGGAAGAGACCCAGTACTTC
TRBV19	-	TRBJ2-7	-	CASSPPSRGSYEQYF	TGTGCCAGTAGTCCCCCCTCACGGGGCTCCTACGAGCAGTACTTC
TRBV5-1	-	TRBJ2-7	-	CASSPTGNYEQYF	TGCGCCAGCAGCCCGACCGGCAACTACGAGCAGTACTTC
TRBV6-5	-	TRBJ1-1	-	CASSYREGLNTEAFF	TGTGCCAGCAGTTACAGGGAAGGGCTGAACACTGAAGCTTTCTTT
TRBV28	-	TRBJ2-7	-	CASSLLQGRNEQYF	TGTGCCAGCAGTTTGTTACAGGGACGGAACGAGCAGTACTTC
TRBV9	-	TRBJ2-3	TRBD2	CASGEGDPPTDTQYF	TGTGCCAGCGGGGAGGGAGACCCCCCCACAGATACGCAGTATTTT
TRBV9	-	TRBJ2-7	-	CASSGGTYEQYF	TGTGCCAGTTCAGGAGGAACCTACGAGCAGTACTTC
TRBV7-2	-	TRBJ2-2	-	CASSLLAGTGELFF	TGTGCCAGCAGCTTATTAGCAGGCACCGGGGAGCTGTTTTTT
TRBV5-1	-	TRBJ2-1	-	CASSLAGVYNEQFF	TGCGCCAGCAGCTTGGCCGGGGTCTACAATGAGCAGTTCTTC
TRBV5-8	-	TRBJ1-5	TRBD1	CASSSGTAGNQPQHF	TGTGCCAGCAGCTCCGGGACAGCGGGCAATCAGCCCCAGCATTTT
TRBV27	-	TRBJ1-2	-	CASRLSGTLGYGYTF	TGTGCCAGCAGGCTATCCGGGACTCTGGGCTATGGCTACACCTTC
TRBV15	-	TRBJ2-5	TRBD2	CATSRDLREGQETQYF	TGTGCCACCAGCAGAGATTTGCGGGAGGGCCAAGAGACCCAGTACTTC
TRBV4-1	-	TRBJ2-5	-	CASSQHGGVEETQYF	TGCGCCAGCAGCCAACATGGCGGGGTGGAAGAGACCCAGTACTTC
TRBV6-1	-	TRBJ1-4	-	CASSVRKGGSNEKLFF	TGTGCCAGCAGTGTTCGGAAGGGGGGGAGTAATGAAAAACTGTTTTTT
TRBV7-9	-	TRBJ1-2	-	CASTPRQSTGANYGYTF	TGTGCCAGCACCCCCCGACAGTCAACGGGAGCTAACTATGGCTACACCTTC
TRBV29-1	once	TRBJ2-5	-	CSAEGGYQETQYF	TGCAGCGCCGAGGGTGGATACCAAGAGACCCAGTACTTC
TRBV27	-	TRBJ2-5	TRBD2	CASSGGGLAGGGGQETQYF	TGTGCCAGCAGTGGTGGCGGGCTAGCGGGAGGAGGTGGGCAAGAGACCCAGTACTTC
TRBV5-1	-	TRBJ1-1	-	CASSLTPGAGTNTEAFF	TGCGCCAGCAGCTTGACCCCGGGCGCGGGCACGAACACTGAAGCTTTCTTT